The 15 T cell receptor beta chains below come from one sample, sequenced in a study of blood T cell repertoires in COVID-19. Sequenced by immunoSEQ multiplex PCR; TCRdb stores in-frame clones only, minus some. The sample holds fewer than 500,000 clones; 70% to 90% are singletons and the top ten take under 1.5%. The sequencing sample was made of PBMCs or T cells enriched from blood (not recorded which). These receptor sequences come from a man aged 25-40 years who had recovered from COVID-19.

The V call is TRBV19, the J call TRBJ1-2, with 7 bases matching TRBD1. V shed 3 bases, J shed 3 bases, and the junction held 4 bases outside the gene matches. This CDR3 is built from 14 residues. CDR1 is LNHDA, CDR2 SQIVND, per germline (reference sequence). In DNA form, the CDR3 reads TGTGCCAGTAGTATCGGGACAGAGCACTATGGCTACACCTTC. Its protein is CASSIGTEHYGYTF. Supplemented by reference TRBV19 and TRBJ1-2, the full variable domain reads DGGITQSPKYLFRKEGQNVTLSCEQNLNHDAMYWYRQDPGQGLRLIYYSQIVNDFQKGDIAEGYSVSREKKESFPLTVTSAQKNPTAFYLCASSIGTEHYGYTFGSGTRLTVV.

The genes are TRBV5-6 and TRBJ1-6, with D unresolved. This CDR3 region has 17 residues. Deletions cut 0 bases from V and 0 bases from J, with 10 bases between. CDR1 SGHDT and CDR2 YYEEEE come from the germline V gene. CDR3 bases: TGTGCCAGCAGCTTGGTGGTCAGGAACTCCTATAATTCACCCCTCCACTTT. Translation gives CASSLVVRNSYNSPLHF. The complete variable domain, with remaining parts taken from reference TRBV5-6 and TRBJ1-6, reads DAGVTQSPTHLIKTRGQQVTLRCSPKSGHDTVSWYQQALGQGPQFIFQYYEEEERQRGNFPDRFSGHQFPNYSSELNVNALLLGDSALYLCASSLVVRNSYNSPLHFGNGTRLTVT.

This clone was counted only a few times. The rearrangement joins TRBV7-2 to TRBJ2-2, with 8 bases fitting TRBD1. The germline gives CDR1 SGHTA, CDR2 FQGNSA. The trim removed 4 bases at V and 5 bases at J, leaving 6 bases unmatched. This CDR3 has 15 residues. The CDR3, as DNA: TGTGCCAGCAGCTCACAGGGGGTTGATACCGGGGAGCTGTTTTTT. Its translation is CASSSQGVDTGELFF.

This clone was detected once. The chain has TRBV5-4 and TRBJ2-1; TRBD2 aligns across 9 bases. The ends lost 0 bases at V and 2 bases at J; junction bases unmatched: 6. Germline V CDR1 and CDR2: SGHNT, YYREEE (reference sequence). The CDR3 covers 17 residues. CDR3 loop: CASSLAGAGGPYNEQFF. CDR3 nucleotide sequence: TGTGCCAGCAGCTTGGCCGGAGCGGGGGGCCCCTACAATGAGCAGTTCTTC.

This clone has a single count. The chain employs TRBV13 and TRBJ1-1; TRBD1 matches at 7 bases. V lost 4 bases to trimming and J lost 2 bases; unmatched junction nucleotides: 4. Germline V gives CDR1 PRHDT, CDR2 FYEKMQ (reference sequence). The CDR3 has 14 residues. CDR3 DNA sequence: TGTGCCAGCAGCTCGTGGACAGGCAACACTGAAGCTTTCTTT. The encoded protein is CASSSWTGNTEAFF.

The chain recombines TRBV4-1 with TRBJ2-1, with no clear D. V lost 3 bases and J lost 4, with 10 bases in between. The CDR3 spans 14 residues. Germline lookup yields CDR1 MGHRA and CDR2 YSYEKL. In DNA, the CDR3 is TGCGCCAGCAGCCACCTCGACACTTACAATGAGCAGTTCTTC. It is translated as CASSHLDTYNEQFF.

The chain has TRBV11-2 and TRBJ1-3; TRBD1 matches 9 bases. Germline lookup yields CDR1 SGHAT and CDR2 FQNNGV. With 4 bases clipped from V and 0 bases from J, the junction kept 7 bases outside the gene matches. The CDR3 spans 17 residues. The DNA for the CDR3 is TGTGCCAGCAGCTCCCGGGACAGGGTAATCTCTGGAAACACCATATATTTT. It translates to CASSSRDRVISGNTIYF.

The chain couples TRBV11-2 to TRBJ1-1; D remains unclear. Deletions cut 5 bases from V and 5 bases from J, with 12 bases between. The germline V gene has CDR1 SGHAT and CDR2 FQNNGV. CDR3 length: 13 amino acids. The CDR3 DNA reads TGTGCCAGCAGCCTCCGGGGTTTGACTGAAGCTTTCTTT. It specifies CASSLRGLTEAFF.

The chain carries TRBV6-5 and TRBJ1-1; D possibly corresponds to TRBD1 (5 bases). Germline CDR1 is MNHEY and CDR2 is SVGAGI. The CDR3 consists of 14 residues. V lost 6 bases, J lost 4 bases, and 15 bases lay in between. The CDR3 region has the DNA TGTGCCAGCAGCCCCGCGGGGGGTCTCACTGAAGCTTTCTTT. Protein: CASSPAGGLTEAFF.

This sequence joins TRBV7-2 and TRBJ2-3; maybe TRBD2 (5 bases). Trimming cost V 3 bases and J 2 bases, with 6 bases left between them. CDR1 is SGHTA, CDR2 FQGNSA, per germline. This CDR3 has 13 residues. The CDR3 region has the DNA TGTGCCAGCAGCTTCCGGGACACAGATACGCAGTATTTT. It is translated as CASSFRDTDTQYF.

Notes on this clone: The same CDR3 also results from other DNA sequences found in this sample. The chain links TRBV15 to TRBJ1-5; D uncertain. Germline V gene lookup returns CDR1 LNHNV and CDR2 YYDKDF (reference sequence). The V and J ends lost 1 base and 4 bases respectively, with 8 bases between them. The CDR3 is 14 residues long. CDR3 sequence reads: CATSRAGGNQPQHF. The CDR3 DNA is TGTGCCACCAGCAGAGCAGGAGGGAATCAGCCCCAGCATTTT.

The CDR3 spells CASSRITGQDPGYTF. CDR3 DNA sequence: TGTGCCAGCAGCCGGATTACCGGACAGGACCCTGGCTACACCTTC. The chain employs TRBV11-2 and TRBJ1-2, with 7 nucleotides matching TRBD1. V was pared by 5 bases and J by 7 bases, with 13 bases of the junction left unmatched. The germline V gene encodes CDR1 SGHAT and CDR2 FQNNGV. This CDR3 contains 15 residues.

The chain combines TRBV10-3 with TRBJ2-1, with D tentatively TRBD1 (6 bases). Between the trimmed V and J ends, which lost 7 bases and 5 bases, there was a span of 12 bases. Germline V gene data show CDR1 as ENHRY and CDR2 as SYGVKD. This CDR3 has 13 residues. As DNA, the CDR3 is TGTGCCATCACCGCCGCAGGGGACAATGAGCAGTTCTTC. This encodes CAITAAGDNEQFF.

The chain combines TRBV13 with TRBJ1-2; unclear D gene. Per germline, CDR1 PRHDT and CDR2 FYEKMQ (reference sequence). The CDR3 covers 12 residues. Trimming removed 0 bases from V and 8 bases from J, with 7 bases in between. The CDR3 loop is CASSLGGRGYTF. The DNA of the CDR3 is TGTGCCAGCAGCTTAGGGGGCCGGGGCTACACCTTC.

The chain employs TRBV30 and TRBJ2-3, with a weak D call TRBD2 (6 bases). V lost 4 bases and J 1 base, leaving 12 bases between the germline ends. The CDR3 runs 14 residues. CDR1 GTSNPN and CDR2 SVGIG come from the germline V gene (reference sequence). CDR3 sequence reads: CAWMGGLGTDTQYF. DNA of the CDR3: TGTGCCTGGATGGGGGGATTGGGCACAGATACGCAGTATTTT.